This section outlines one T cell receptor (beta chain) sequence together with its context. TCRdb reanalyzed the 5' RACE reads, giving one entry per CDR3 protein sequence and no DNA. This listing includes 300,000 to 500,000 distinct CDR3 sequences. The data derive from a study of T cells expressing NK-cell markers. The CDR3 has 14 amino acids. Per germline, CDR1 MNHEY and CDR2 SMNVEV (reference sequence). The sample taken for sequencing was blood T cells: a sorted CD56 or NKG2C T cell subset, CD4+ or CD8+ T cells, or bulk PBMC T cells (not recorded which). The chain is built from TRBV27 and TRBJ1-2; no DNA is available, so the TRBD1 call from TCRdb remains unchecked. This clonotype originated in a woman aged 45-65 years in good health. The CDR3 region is CASSYGTGVYGYTF.